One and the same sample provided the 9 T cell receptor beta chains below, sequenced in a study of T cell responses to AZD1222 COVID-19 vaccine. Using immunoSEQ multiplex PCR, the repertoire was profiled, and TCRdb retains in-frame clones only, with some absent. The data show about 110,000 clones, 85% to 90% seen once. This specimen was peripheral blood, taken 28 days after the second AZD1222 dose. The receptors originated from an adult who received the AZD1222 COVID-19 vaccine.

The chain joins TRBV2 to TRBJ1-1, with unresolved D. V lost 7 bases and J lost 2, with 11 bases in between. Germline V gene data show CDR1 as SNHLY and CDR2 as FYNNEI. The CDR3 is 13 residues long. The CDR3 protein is CASTGQKNTEAFF. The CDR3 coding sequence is TGTGCCAGCACTGGCCAGAAAAACACTGAAGCTTTCTTT. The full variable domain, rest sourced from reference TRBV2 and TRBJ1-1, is EPEVTQTPSHQVTQMGQEVILRCVPISNHLYFYWYRQILGQKVEFLVSFYNNEISEKSEIFDDQFSVERPDGSNFTLKIRSTKLEDSAMYFCASTGQKNTEAFFGQGTRLTVV.

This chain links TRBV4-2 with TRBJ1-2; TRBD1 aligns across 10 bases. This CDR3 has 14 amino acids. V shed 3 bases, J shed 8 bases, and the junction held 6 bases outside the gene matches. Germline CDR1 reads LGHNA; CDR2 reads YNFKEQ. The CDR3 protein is CASSHPGQGPGYTF. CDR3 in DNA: TGTGCCAGCAGCCACCCGGGACAGGGGCCCGGCTACACCTTC.

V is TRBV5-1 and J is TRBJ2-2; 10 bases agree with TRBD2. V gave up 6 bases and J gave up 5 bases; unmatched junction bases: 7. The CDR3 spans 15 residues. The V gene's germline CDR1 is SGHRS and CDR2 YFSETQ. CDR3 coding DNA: TGCGCCAGCACCAACGGGACTAGCGTAACCGGGGAGCTGTTTTTT. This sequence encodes CASTNGTSVTGELFF. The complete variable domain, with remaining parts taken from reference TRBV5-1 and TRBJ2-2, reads KAGVTQTPRYLIKTRGQQVTLSCSPISGHRSVSWYQQTPGQGLQFLFEYFSETQRNKGNFPGRFSGRQFSNSRSEMNVSTLELGDSALYLCASTNGTSVTGELFFGEGSRLTVL.

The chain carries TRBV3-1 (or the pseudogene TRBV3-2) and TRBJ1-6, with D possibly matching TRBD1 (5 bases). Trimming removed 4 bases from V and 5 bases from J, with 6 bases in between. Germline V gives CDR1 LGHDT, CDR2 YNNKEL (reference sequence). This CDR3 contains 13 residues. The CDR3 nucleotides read TGTGCCAGCAGCCCACAGGATAATTCACCCCTCCACTTT. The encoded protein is CASSPQDNSPLHF.

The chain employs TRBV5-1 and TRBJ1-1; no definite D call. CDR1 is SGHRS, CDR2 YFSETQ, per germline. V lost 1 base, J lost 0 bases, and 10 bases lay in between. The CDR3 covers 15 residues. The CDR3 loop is CASSLRLGMNTEAFF. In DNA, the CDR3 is TGCGCCAGCAGCTTGAGACTGGGGATGAACACTGAAGCTTTCTTT.

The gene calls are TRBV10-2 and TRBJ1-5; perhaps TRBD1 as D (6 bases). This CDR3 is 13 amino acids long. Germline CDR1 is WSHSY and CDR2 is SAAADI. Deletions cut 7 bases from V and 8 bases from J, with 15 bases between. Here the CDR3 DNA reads TGCGCCAGCATGCGAACAGGGCGGGAGCCCCAGCATTTT. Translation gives CASMRTGREPQHF.

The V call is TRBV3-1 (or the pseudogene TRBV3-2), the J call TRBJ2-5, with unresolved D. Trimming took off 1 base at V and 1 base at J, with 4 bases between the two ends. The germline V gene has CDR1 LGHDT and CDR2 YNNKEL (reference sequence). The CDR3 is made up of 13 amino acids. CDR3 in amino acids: CASSQGIQETQYF. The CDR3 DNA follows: TGTGCCAGCAGCCAAGGGATCCAAGAGACCCAGTACTTC.

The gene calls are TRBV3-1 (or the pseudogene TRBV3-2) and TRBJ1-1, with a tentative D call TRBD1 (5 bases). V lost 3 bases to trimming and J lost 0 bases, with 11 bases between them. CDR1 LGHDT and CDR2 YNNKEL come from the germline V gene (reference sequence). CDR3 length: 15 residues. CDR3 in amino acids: CASSQFDSLNTEAFF. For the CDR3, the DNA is TGTGCCAGCAGCCAGTTCGACAGCCTGAACACTGAAGCTTTCTTT.

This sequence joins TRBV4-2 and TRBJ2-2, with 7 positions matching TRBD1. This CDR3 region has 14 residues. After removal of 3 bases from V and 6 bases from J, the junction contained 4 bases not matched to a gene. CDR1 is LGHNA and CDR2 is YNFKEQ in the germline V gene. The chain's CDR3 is CASSHGTGAGELFF. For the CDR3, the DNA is TGTGCCAGCAGCCACGGAACAGGGGCCGGGGAGCTGTTTTTT.